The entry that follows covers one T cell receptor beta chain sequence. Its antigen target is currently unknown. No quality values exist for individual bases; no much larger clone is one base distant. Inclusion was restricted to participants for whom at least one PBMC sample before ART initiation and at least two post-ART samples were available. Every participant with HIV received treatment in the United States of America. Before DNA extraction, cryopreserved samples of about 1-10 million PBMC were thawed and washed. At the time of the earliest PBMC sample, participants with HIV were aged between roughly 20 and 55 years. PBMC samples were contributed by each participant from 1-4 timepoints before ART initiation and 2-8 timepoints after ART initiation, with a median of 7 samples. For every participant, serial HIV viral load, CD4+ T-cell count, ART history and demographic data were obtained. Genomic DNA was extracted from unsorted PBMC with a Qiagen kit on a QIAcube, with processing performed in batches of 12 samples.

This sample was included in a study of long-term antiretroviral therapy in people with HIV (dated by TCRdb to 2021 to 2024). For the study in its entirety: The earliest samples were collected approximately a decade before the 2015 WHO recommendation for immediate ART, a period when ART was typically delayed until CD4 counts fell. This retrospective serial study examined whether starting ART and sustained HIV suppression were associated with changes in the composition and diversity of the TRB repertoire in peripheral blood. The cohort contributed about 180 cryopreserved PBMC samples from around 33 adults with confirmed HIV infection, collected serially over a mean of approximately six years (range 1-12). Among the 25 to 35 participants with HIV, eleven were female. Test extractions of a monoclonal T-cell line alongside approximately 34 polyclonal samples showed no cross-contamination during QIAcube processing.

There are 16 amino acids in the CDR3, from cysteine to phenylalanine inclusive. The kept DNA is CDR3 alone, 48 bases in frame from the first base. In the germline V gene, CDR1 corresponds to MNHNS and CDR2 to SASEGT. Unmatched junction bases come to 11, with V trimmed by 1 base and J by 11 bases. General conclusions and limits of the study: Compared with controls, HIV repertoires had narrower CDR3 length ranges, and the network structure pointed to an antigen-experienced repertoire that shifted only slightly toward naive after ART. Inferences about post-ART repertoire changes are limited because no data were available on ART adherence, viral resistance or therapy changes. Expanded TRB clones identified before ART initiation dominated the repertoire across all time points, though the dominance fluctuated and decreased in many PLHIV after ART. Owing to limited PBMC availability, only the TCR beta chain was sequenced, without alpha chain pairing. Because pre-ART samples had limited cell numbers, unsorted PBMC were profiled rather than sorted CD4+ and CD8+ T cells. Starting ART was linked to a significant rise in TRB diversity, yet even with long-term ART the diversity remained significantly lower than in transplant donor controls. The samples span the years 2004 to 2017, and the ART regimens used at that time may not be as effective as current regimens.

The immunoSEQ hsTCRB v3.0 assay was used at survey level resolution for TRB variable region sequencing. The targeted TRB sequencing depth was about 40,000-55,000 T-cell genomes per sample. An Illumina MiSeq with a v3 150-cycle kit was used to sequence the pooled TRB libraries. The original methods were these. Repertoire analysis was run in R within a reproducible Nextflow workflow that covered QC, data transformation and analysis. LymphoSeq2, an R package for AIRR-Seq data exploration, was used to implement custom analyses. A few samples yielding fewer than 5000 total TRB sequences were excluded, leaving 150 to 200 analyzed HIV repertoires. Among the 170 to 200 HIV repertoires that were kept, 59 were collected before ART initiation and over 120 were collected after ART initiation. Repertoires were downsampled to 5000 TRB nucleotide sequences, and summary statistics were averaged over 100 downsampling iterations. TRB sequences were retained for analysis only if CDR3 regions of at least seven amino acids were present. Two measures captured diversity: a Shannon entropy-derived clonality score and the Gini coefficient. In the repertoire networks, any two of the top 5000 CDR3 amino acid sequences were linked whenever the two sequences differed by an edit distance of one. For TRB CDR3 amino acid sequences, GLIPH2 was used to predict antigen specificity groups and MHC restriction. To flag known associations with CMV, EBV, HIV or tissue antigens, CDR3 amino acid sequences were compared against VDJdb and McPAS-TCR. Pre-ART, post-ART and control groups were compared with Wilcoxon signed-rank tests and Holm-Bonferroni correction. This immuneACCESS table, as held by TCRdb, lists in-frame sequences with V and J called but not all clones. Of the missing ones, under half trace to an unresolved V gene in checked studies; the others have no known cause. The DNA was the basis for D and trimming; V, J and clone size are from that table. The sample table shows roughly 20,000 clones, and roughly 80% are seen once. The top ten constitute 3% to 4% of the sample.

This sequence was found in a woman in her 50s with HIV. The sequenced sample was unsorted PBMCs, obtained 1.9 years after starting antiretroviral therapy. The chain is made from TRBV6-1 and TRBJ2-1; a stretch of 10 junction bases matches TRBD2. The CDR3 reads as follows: CASSEVISGGYGKQFF. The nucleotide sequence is TGTGCCAGCAGTGAAGTGATTAGCGGGGGGTACGGTAAGCAGTTCTTC.